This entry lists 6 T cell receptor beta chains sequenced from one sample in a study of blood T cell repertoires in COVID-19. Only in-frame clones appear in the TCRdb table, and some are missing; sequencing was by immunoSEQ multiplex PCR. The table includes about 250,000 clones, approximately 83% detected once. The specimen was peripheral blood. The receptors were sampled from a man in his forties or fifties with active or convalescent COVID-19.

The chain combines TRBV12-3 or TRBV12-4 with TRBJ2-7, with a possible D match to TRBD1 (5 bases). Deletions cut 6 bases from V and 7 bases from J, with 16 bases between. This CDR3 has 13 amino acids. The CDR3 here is CASSLTAPGEQYF. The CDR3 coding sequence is TGTGCCAGCAGCCTTACAGCCCCAGGGGAGCAGTACTTC.

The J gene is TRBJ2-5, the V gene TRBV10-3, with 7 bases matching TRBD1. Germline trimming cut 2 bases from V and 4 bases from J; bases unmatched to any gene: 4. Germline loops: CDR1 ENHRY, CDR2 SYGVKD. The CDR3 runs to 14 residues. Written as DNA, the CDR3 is TGTGCCATCAGTGAGCCCGACAGGGCAGAGACCCAGTACTTC. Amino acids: CAISEPDRAETQYF.

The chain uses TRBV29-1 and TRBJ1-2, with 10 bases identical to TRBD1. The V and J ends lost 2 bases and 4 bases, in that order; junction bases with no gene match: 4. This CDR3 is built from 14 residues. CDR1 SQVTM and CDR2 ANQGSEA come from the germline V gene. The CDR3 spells CSVEKTGGGYGYTF. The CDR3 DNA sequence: TGCAGCGTTGAAAAGACAGGGGGCGGCTATGGCTACACCTTC.

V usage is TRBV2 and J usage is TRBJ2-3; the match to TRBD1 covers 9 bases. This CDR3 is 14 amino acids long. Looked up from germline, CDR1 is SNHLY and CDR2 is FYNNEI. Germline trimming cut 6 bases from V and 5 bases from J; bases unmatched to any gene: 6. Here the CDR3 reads CASRGGQGGDTQYF. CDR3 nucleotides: TGTGCCAGCAGGGGGGGACAGGGCGGAGATACGCAGTATTTT.

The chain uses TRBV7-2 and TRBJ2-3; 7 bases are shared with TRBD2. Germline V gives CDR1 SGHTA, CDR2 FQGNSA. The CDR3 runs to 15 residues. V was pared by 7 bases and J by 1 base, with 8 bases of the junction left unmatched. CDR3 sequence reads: CASNLAAGRTDTQYF. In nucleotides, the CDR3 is TGTGCCAGCAACCTGGCAGCGGGGCGCACAGATACGCAGTATTTT.

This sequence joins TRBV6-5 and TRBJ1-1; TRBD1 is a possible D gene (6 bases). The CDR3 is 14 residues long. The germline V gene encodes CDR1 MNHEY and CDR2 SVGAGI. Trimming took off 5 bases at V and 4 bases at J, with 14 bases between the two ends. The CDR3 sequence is CASSNTGSSTEAFF. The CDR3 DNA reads TGTGCCAGCAGTAACACAGGGAGTAGCACTGAAGCTTTCTTT.